Ten or more counts support the clone carrying this T cell receptor (beta chain). Its antigen remains unidentified. The sample comes from a study of neurological immune-mediated disorders. The wider study: Secondary progressive disease was present in 3, and relapsing-remitting disease in some 30, of the roughly 35 multiple sclerosis patients.

Broader study findings: HTLV-1-associated myelopathy had the most TCR clonal expansion, while multiple sclerosis had the least, a level that fell below healthy controls. Repertoires from 18 of 34 multiple sclerosis patients grouped phylogenetically into a related-CDR3 cluster, suggesting a possible signature.

The cDNA was generated through 5'RACE incorporating 10-nucleotide random UMIs. TCRdb re-called the 5' RACE reads with MiXCR, one entry per CDR3 protein. The sample holds 55,000 to 80,000 distinct CDR3 sequences; less than 6% are singletons and the top ten take roughly 3.2%. The material sequenced was PBMCs. The origin of this receptor is a woman in her forties or fifties with multiple sclerosis.

The CDR3 DNA sequence: TGCGCCAGCAGCTGGCCGGGAGATGAGCAGTTCTTC. Protein product: CASSWPGDEQFF. The chain has TRBV5-1 and TRBJ2-1, with D perhaps TRBD2 (6 bases). The V and J ends lost 3 bases and 8 bases respectively, with 9 bases between them. Germline CDR1 SGHRS, CDR2 YFSETQ. The CDR3 totals 12 residues.